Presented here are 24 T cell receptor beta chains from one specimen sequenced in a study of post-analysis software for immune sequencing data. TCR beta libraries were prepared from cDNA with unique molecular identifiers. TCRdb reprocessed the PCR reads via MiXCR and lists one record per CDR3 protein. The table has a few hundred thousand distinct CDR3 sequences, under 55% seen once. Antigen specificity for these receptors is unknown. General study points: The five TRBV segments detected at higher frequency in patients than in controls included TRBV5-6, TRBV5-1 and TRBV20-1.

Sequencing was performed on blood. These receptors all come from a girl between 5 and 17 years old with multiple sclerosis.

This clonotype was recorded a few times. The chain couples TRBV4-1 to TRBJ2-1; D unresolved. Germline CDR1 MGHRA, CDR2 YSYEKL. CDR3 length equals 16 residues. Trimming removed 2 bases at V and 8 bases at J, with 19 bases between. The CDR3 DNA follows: TGCGCCAGCAGCCAACATCGTATGAGCCGTGGAGATGAGCAGTTCTTC. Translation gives CASSQHRMSRGDEQFF.

The CDR3 region has the DNA TGTGCCAGCAGCGAAATACTAGCGGGACCGCCCGATCAAGAGACCCAGTACTTC. Amino acids: CASSEILAGPPDQETQYF. The V and J genes are TRBV2 and TRBJ2-5, with 10 nucleotides matching TRBD2. The CDR3 length is 18 residues. The V gene's germline CDR1 is SNHLY and CDR2 FYNNEI. The V segment lost 6 bases and the J segment 2 bases; nucleotides outside the gene matches: 15. Drawing the rest from reference TRBV2 and TRBJ2-5, the complete variable domain is EPEVTQTPSHQVTQMGQEVILRCVPISNHLYFYWYRQILGQKVEFLVSFYNNEISEKSEIFDDQFSVERPDGSNFTLKIRSTKLEDSAMYFCASSEILAGPPDQETQYFGPGTRLLVL.

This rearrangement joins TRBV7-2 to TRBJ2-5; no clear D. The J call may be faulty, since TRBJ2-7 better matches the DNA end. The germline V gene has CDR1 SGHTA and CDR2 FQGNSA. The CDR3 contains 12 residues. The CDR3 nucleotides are TGTGCCAGCAGCTCCATGGGTTACGAGCAGTACTTC. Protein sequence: CASSSMGYEQYF.

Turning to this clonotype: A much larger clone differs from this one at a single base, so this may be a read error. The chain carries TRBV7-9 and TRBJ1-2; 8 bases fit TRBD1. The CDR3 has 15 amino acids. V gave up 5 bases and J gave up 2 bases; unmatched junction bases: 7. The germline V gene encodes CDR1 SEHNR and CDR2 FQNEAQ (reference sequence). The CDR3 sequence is CASSPARTGNYGYTF. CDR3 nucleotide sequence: TGTGCCAGCAGCCCAGCGAGGACAGGGAACTATGGCTACACCTTC.

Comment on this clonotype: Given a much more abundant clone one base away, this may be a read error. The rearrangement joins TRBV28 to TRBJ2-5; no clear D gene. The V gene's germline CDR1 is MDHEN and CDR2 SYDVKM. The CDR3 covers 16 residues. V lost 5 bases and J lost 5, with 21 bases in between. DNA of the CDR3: TGTGCCAGCAGTCCCGCGTTATCGGCCAATAGGGAGACCCAGTACTTC. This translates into CASSPALSANRETQYF.

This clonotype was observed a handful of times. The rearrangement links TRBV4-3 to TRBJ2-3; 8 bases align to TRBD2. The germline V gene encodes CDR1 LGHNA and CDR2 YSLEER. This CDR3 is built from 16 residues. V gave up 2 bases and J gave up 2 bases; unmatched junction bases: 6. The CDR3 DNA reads TGCGCCAGCAGCCAAAGGAGCGGGAGCTCCACAGATACGCAGTATTTT. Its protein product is CASSQRSGSSTDTQYF.

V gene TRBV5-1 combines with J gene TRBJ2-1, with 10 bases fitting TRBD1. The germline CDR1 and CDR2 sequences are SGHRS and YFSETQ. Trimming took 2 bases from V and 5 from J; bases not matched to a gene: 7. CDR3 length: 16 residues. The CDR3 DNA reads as TGCGCCAGCAGCTTCACGGGACAGGGGAGCAACAATGAGCAGTTCTTC. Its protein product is CASSFTGQGSNNEQFF. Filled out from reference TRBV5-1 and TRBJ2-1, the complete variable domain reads KAGVTQTPRYLIKTRGQQVTLSCSPISGHRSVSWYQQTPGQGLQFLFEYFSETQRNKGNFPGRFSGRQFSNSRSEMNVSTLELGDSALYLCASSFTGQGSNNEQFFGPGTRLTVL.

CDR3 in DNA: TGTGCCAGCAGCTTAGCGGCGGGAGTCTCCTACAATGAGCAGTTCTTC. As protein: CASSLAAGVSYNEQFF. The J gene is TRBJ2-1, the V gene TRBV7-6; TRBD2 agrees at 7 bases. Germline V gene data show CDR1 as SGHVS and CDR2 as FNYEAQ. The CDR3 consists of 16 residues. Losses at the gene ends were 0 bases for V and 0 bases for J; bases not matched to a gene: 2.

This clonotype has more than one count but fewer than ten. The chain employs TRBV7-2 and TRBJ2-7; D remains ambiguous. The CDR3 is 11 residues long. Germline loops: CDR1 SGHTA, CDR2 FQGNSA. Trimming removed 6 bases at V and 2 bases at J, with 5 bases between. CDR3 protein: CASRGAYEQYF. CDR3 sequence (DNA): TGTGCCAGCAGGGGTGCCTACGAGCAGTACTTC.

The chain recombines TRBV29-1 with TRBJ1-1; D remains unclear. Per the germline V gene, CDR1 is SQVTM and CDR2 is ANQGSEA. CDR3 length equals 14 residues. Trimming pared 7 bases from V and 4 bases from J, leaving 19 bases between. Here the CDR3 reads CSARSPRGATEAFF. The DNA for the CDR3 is TGCAGCGCCCGAAGTCCCAGAGGAGCCACTGAAGCTTTCTTT.

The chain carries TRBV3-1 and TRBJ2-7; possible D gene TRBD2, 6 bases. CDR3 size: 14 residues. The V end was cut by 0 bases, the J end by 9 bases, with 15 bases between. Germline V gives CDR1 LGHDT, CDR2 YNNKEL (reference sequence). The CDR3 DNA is TGTGCCAGCAGCCAAGACATGACTAGTCGCGGGCAGTACTTC. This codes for CASSQDMTSRGQYF.

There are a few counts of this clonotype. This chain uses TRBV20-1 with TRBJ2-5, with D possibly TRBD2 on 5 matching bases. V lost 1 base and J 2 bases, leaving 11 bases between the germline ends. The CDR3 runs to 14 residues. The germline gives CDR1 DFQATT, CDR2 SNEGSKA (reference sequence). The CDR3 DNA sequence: TGCAGTGCTAGAGGGGGAGCGCGGCAAGAGACCCAGTACTTC. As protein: CSARGGARQETQYF.

The CDR3 sequence: CASSQDWGLVGGKYNEQFF. The CDR3 bases are TGCGCCAGCAGCCAAGATTGGGGGTTAGTTGGAGGGAAGTACAATGAGCAGTTCTTC. The J gene is TRBJ2-1, the V gene TRBV4-3; D may be TRBD2 (6 bases). This CDR3 has 19 residues. CDR1 and CDR2 (germline): LGHNA, YSLEER. Trimming stripped 0 bases from V and 4 bases from J, with 22 bases between.

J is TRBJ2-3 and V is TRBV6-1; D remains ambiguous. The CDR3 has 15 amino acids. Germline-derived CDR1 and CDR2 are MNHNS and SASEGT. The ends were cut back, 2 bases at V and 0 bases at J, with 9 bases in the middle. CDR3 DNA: TGTGCCAGCAGTGAACGCCTGTGGAGCACAGATACGCAGTATTTT. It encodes CASSERLWSTDTQYF.

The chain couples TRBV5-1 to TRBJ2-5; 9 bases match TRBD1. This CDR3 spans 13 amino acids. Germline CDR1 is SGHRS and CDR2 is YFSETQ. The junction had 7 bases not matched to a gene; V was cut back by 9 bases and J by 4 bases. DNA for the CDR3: TGCGCCACCAGAAAGGACAGGGGAGAGACCCAGTACTTC. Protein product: CATRKDRGETQYF. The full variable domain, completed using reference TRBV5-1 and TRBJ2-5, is KAGVTQTPRYLIKTRGQQVTLSCSPISGHRSVSWYQQTPGQGLQFLFEYFSETQRNKGNFPGRFSGRQFSNSRSEMNVSTLELGDSALYLCATRKDRGETQYFGPGTRLLVL.

This CDR3 reads CASSFHDGTYEQYF. The CDR3 DNA sequence: TGTGCCAGCAGTTTTCACGACGGTACCTACGAGCAGTACTTC. The gene calls are TRBV27 and TRBJ2-4; unclear D gene. The J call could be wrong; TRBJ2-7 is a better fit for the DNA end. Germline V gene lookup returns CDR1 MNHEY and CDR2 SMNVEV (reference sequence). The CDR3 totals 14 residues.

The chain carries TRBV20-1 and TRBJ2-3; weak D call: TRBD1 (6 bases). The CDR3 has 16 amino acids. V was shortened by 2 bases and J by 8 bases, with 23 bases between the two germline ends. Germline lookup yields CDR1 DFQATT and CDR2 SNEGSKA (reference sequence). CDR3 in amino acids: CSARSSKGGSSGTQYF. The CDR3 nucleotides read TGCAGTGCTAGATCTTCAAAAGGGGGTTCTTCGGGTACGCAGTATTTT.

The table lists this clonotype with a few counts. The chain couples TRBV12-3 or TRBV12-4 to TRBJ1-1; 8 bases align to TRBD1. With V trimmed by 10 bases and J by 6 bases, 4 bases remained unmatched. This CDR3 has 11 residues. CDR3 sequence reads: CATGQGAEAFF. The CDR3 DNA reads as TGTGCCACCGGACAGGGCGCTGAAGCTTTCTTT.

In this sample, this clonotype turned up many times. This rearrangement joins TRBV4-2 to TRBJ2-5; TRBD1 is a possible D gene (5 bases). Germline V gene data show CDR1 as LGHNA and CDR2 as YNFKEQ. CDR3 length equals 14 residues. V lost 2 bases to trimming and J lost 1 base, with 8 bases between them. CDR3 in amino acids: CASSQRGSQETQYF. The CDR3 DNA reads TGTGCCAGCAGCCAAAGGGGTAGCCAAGAGACCCAGTACTTC.

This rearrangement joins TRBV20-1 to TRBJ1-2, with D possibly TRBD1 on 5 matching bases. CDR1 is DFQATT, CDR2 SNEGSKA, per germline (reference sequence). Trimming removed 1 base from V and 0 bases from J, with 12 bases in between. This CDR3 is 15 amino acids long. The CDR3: CSARVLADTNYGYTF. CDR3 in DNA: TGCAGTGCTAGAGTATTAGCGGACACTAACTATGGCTACACCTTC.

The CDR3 sequence: CASSRVGQDTNYGYTF. DNA of the CDR3: TGTGCCAGCAGCCGTGTGGGTCAGGATACTAACTATGGCTACACCTTC. The V gene is TRBV7-9, the J gene TRBJ1-2; D gene uncertain. The V end was cut by 5 bases, the J end by 0 bases, with 16 bases between. The CDR3 is 16 residues long. Germline CDR1 is SEHNR and CDR2 is FQNEAQ (reference sequence). Together with reference TRBV7-9 and TRBJ1-2, the CDR3 gives the full variable domain: DTGVSQNPRHKITKRGQNVTFRCDPISEHNRLYWYRQTLGQGPEFLTYFQNEAQLEKSRLLSDRFSAERPKGSFSTLEIQRTEQGDSAMYLCASSRVGQDTNYGYTFGSGTRLTVV.

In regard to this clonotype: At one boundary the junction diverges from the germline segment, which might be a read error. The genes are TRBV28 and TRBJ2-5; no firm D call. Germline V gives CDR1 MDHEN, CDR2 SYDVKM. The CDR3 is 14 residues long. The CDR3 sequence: CASGLGQWRETQYF. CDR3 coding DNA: TGTGCCAGCGGTTTGGGTCAGTGGCGAGAGACCCAGTACTTC.

CDR3 region: CASSSQGRAAQETQYF. Written as DNA, the CDR3 is TGCGCCAGCAGCTCGCAGGGTCGAGCGGCCCAAGAGACCCAGTACTTC. V and J are TRBV5-1 and TRBJ2-5; tentatively, D is TRBD1 or TRBD2 (5 bases each). Trimming left V 3 bases short and J 1 base short, with 16 bases between. The CDR3 is 16 residues long. Looked up from germline, CDR1 is SGHRS and CDR2 is YFSETQ. Variable domain in full (rest from reference TRBV5-1 and TRBJ2-5): KAGVTQTPRYLIKTRGQQVTLSCSPISGHRSVSWYQQTPGQGLQFLFEYFSETQRNKGNFPGRFSGRQFSNSRSEMNVSTLELGDSALYLCASSSQGRAAQETQYFGPGTRLLVL.

This CDR3 reads CATSRGDDGDEQYF. As DNA, the CDR3 is TGTGCCACCAGCAGAGGGGACGATGGGGACGAGCAGTACTTC. The chain couples TRBV15 to TRBJ2-7; possibly TRBD1 or TRBD2 for D (5 bases each). The CDR3 runs to 14 residues. The germline V gene has CDR1 LNHNV and CDR2 YYDKDF (reference sequence). V gave up 1 base and J gave up 5 bases, with 12 bases separating them.